The rows below give T cell receptor beta chains drawn from one sample of a study of blood T cell repertoires in COVID-19. Only in-frame clones appear in the TCRdb table, and some are missing; sequencing was by immunoSEQ multiplex PCR. The sample consists of tens of thousands of clones, 85% to 90% of them appearing once. The sample was peripheral blood. The receptors here all came from an older woman with acute or convalescent COVID-19. The CDR3 runs from the conserved cysteine through the conserved F or W. D genes are given only for firm matches. Only some rows state a clone size, as once, few, many or a class for expanded clones.

d_gene,abundance,j_gene,v_gene,CDR3nt,CDR3aa
TRBD2,-,TRBJ2-7,TRBV6-5,TGTGCCAGCAGGGAGGGGACTAGCGGAAACTACGAGCAGTACTTC,CASREGTSGNYEQYF
TRBD2,-,TRBJ2-7,TRBV18,TGTGCCAGCTCAGTAGGCGGAGCGGGAGAAAGGAACGAGCAGTACTTC,CASSVGGAGERNEQYF
TRBD2,-,TRBJ2-5,TRBV19,TGTGCCAGTAGTAGCCCCGCGGGAGTGGGGACCCAGTACTTC,CASSSPAGVGTQYF
TRBD1,-,TRBJ1-1,TRBV27,TGTGCCAGCAGCATCTCGGGACAGGGCATGAACACTGAAGCTTTCTTT,CASSISGQGMNTEAFF
TRBD2,-,TRBJ2-1,TRBV7-9,TGTGCCAGCAGCCGACTAGCGGGGGACCCCTACAATGAGCAGTTCTTC,CASSRLAGDPYNEQFF
TRBD2,-,TRBJ2-3,TRBV29-1,TGCAGCGGTCGGACTAGCGGGAGTATGACGCAGTATTTT,CSGRTSGSMTQYF
TRBD1,-,TRBJ1-2,TRBV27,TGTGCCAGCAGTCTCCTATCCGGGACAGGGGGCTCTGGCTACACCTTC,CASSLLSGTGGSGYTF
TRBD2,-,TRBJ2-2,TRBV2,TGTGCCAGCAGTTGGACTAGGCCGTCTAGCACCGGGGAGCTGTTTTTT,CASSWTRPSSTGELFF
-,once,TRBJ2-5,TRBV7-2,TGTGCCAGCAGCTCTTTAGACAGGCAAGAGACCCAGTACTTC,CASSSLDRQETQYF
-,-,TRBJ2-2,TRBV6-6,TGTGCCAGCAGCCCGCGCACCGGGGAGCTGTTTTTT,CASSPRTGELFF
TRBD2,-,TRBJ2-3,TRBV5-4,TGTGCCAGCACCATTTTCGGGGCTAGCGGGACTAGCACAGATACGCAGTATTTT,CASTIFGASGTSTDTQYF
-,once,TRBJ2-1,TRBV5-5,TGTGCCAGCAGTCCAGGTACCGGCTACAATGAGCAGTTCTTC,CASSPGTGYNEQFF
-,-,TRBJ1-6,TRBV5-1,TGCGCCAGCAGCTTGGGAGTCTCCGGTGGCTATAATTCACCCCTCCACTTT,CASSLGVSGGYNSPLHF
TRBD1,-,TRBJ1-2,TRBV7-9,TGTGCCAGCAGCTGGAACCAGGGGGCGGACGGCTACACCTTC,CASSWNQGADGYTF
-,once,TRBJ2-1,TRBV15,TGTGCCACCAGCAGGGTCACGGGTTGGGTTGAGCAGTTCTTC,CATSRVTGWVEQFF
TRBD1,-,TRBJ2-1,TRBV18,TGTGCCAGCTCACCCGGTGCGACAGGGAACAATGAGCAGTTCTTC,CASSPGATGNNEQFF
-,-,TRBJ1-2,TRBV4-2,TGTGCCAGCAGCCAAGATTTTGGGGGGTGGTATGGCTACACCTTC,CASSQDFGGWYGYTF
-,-,TRBJ2-7,TRBV3-1/TRBV3-2,TGTGCCAGCAGCCAAGATACCTACGAGCAGTACTTC,CASSQDTYEQYF
TRBD2,once,TRBJ2-5,TRBV7-3,TGTGCCAGCAGTCCCGGGACTAGCGGGGGGAGCCTGTCGACCCAGTACTTC,CASSPGTSGGSLSTQYF
TRBD1,-,TRBJ2-2,TRBV6-5,TGTGCCAGCAGACCAGGGGGCGTAAACACCGGGGAGCTGTTTTTT,CASRPGGVNTGELFF
-,-,TRBJ2-2,TRBV6-5,TGTGCCAGCAGCTCCTCAGGGCGGGAGCTGTTTTTT,CASSSSGRELFF
TRBD1,-,TRBJ2-5,TRBV3-1/TRBV3-2,TGTGCCAGCAGCCAGACGGGACAGGGGGTAGAGACCCAGTACTTC,CASSQTGQGVETQYF
TRBD1,-,TRBJ1-2,TRBV15,TGTGCCACCAGCAGAGATGGACAGGGAGGTGGAAGCTATGGCTACACCTTC,CATSRDGQGGGSYGYTF
-,-,TRBJ1-6,TRBV19,TGTGCCAGTAGATATGGGGGGACCCTCCACTTT,CASRYGGTLHF
-,-,TRBJ2-6,TRBV6-6,TGTGCCAGCATGCACTCCGGAGGTGGGGCCAACGTCCTGACTTTC,CASMHSGGGANVLTF
TRBD1,-,TRBJ1-1,TRBV4-2,TGTGCCAGCAGACAATCGGGGGGGACAGCGAAGACTGAAGCTTTCTTT,CASRQSGGTAKTEAFF
TRBD2,-,TRBJ2-5,TRBV9,TGTGCCAGCAGCGTAAGCGGGGGGCTCCAAGAGACCCAGTACTTC,CASSVSGGLQETQYF
-,-,TRBJ2-3,TRBV6-1,TGTGCCAGCAGTGAAGCGGCAGGGTTGACAGATACGCAGTATTTT,CASSEAAGLTDTQYF
TRBD2,-,TRBJ2-1,TRBV6-5,TGTGCCAGCAGTCTAGCGGGAGGCGGGGGAAATGAGCAGTTCTTC,CASSLAGGGGNEQFF
-,-,TRBJ2-3,TRBV9,TGTGCCAGCAGCGAGGGGGTGGGTACACAAGATACGCAGTATTTT,CASSEGVGTQDTQYF
-,-,TRBJ2-1,TRBV12-3/TRBV12-4,TGTGCCAGCAGCGAAATGCCACATGGGCAGTTCTTC,CASSEMPHGQFF
-,few,TRBJ2-7,TRBV7-2,TGTGCCTATATGGCGGGACCCGGCGAGCAGTACTTC,CAYMAGPGEQYF
TRBD1,-,TRBJ1-2,TRBV27,TGTGCCAGCAGTTTTATTGGACAGGACACCTATGGCTACACCTTC,CASSFIGQDTYGYTF
-,-,TRBJ1-5,TRBV21-1,TGTGCCAGCAGCCTCCGGGACAGTGAGATAGTGAGCAATCAGCCCCAGCATTTT,CASSLRDSEIVSNQPQHF
-,-,TRBJ2-3,TRBV6-6,TGTGCCAGCAGTTACCCAATTAGCACAGATACGCAGTATTTT,CASSYPISTDTQYF
-,-,TRBJ1-1,TRBV9,TGTGCCAGCAGCGCCGTGGCTCTCGGGACTGAAGCTTTCTTT,CASSAVALGTEAFF
-,-,TRBJ2-3,TRBV7-9,TGTGCCAGCAGCCTACCCGGAAGACAAAGCACAGATACGCAGTATTTT,CASSLPGRQSTDTQYF
-,-,TRBJ2-2,TRBV7-6,TGTGCCAGCAGCTCCCCTAGTGTCCAGCCTGGGGAGCTGTTTTTT,CASSSPSVQPGELFF
TRBD2,-,TRBJ2-3,TRBV19,TGTGCCAGTAGTCGTAGCGGGGGCTTGACAGATACGCAGTATTTT,CASSRSGGLTDTQYF
TRBD1,-,TRBJ2-1,TRBV7-9,TGTGCCAGCAGCGCACTGGACAGGGGGCGTTATGAGCAGTTCTTC,CASSALDRGRYEQFF
-,-,TRBJ2-7,TRBV10-3,TGTGCCATCAGTGAGAACAGAGATCTTTACGAGCAGTACTTC,CAISENRDLYEQYF
-,-,TRBJ1-6,TRBV15,TGTGCCACACAGGGCTCCTATAATTCACCCCTCCACTTT,CATQGSYNSPLHF
-,-,TRBJ2-1,TRBV7-9,TGTGCCAGCAGCTTAGCGGGCAGGCCTGGTGAGCAGTTCTTC,CASSLAGRPGEQFF
TRBD1,-,TRBJ2-1,TRBV18,TGTGCCAGCTCACCGGGACAGGGCTACAATGAGCAGTTCTTC,CASSPGQGYNEQFF
TRBD2,-,TRBJ2-3,TRBV18,TGTGCCAGCTCACCACAGGCGGGAGCCGGCACAGATACGCAGTATTTT,CASSPQAGAGTDTQYF
-,-,TRBJ1-1,TRBV6-6,TGTGCCAGTAGACAGTATGAAGCTTTCTTT,CASRQYEAFF
-,-,TRBJ1-5,TRBV5-1,TGCGCCAGCAGCTCAGGACAGTCCAATCAGCCCCAGCATTTT,CASSSGQSNQPQHF
-,-,TRBJ1-3,TRBV3-1/TRBV3-2,TGTGCCAGCAGCGGAGCAGGGGGAAACACCATATATTTT,CASSGAGGNTIYF
TRBD1,-,TRBJ1-2,TRBV19,TGTGCCAGTAGTCTCTCGACAGGGAACCTTAACTATGGCTACACCTTC,CASSLSTGNLNYGYTF
TRBD1,-,TRBJ1-4,TRBV19,TGTGCCAGTAGTGACCCGGACAGGGGGAATGAAAAACTGTTTTTT,CASSDPDRGNEKLFF
TRBD1,-,TRBJ2-5,TRBV19,TGTGCCAGTAGGGGGACAGGTCTGGGAGAGACCCAGTACTTC,CASRGTGLGETQYF
TRBD1,-,TRBJ1-2,TRBV19,TGTGCCAGTAGTATAGATCGGGGGGACAGGGGATATCGCTACACCTTC,CASSIDRGDRGYRYTF
TRBD2,-,TRBJ2-7,TRBV11-2,TGTGCCAGCAGCTATACAGCGGGAGACTACGAGCAGTACTTC,CASSYTAGDYEQYF